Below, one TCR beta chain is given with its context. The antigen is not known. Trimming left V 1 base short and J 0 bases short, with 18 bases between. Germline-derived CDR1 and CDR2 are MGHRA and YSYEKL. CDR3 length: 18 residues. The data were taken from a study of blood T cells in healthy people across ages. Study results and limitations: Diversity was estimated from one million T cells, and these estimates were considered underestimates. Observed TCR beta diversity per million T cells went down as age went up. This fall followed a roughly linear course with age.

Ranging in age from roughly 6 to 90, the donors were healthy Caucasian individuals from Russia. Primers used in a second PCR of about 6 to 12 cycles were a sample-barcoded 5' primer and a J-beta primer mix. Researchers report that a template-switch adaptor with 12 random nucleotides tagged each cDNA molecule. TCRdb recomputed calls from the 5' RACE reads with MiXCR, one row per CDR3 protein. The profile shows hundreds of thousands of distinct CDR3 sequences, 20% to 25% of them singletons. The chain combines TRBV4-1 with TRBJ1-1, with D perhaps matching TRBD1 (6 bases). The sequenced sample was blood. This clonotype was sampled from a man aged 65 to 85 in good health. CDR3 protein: CASSQGRGRSPMNTEAFF. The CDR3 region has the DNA TGCGCCAGCAGCCAAGGTAGGGGGAGGTCACCTATGAACACTGAAGCTTTCTTT.